Listed below are T cell receptor beta chains from one sample, sequenced in a study of T cell repertoires in cytomegalovirus infection. MiXCR, run by TCRdb on the reads, gives a single entry per CDR3 protein. The table lists fewer than 550,000 distinct CDR3 sequences, 11% of them singletons, with 10% to 13% in the top ten. Sequenced input: PBMCs. Receptors were obtained from a human donor in good health (CMV status not recorded). Some clones in this sample may be carry-over from other donors' samples. CDR3s include the opening cysteine and the closing phenylalanine or tryptophan. Each record gives: J gene, D gene, V gene, clone size, CDR3 DNA, CDR3 protein. A D gene is named only where the DNA matches it firmly. Clone size is given for some rows only: seen once, a few or many times, or a class if the clone is expanded.

>TRBJ2-2|-|TRBV28|many
TGTGCCAGCAGTTTTATTCTCCCGGCCGGGGAGCTGTTTTTT
CASSFILPAGELFF
>TRBJ2-1|-|TRBV14|few
TGTGCCAGCAGCCCCTTACTAGACAGGATGAATGAGCAGTTCTTC
CASSPLLDRMNEQFF
>TRBJ2-7|-|TRBV5-4|many
TGTGCCAGCAGCTTATCGTCGAGGGAGCAGTACTTC
CASSLSSREQYF
>TRBJ1-1|-|TRBV7-9|many
TGTGCCAGCAGGTACAAAACGAACACTGAAGCTTTCTTT
CASRYKTNTEAFF
>TRBJ2-1|TRBD2|TRBV11-3|many
TGTGCCAGCAGCCGTGGAGGTGCGGGACTAGCAAATGAGCAGTTCTTC
CASSRGGAGLANEQFF
>TRBJ2-1|TRBD1|TRBV5-1|many
TGCGCCAGCAGCCTCGGGACAGGTACTACAATTGGGCAGTTCTTC
CASSLGTGTTIGQFF
>TRBJ1-5|TRBD1|TRBV7-8|many
TGTGCCAGCAGCTACTCCGGGACAGGGCACTTCAATCAGCCCCAGCATTTT
CASSYSGTGHFNQPQHF
>TRBJ2-2|-|TRBV20-1|-
TGCAGTGCTAGAGATCGGCAGGGAAGGACCGGGGAGCTGTTTTTT
CSARDRQGRTGELFF
>TRBJ2-5|-|TRBV28|many
TGTGCCAGCAGTTCAGAGGGCGGCAGGGGAGAGACCCAGTACTTC
CASSSEGGRGETQYF
>TRBJ2-4|-|TRBV7-8|many
TGTGCCAGCAGCTTCACGGGAGCCGAAAACATTCAGTACTTC
CASSFTGAENIQYF
>TRBJ2-1|TRBD2|TRBV19|many
TGTGCCAGCGGGAGGGGGGGTTCCTACAATGAGCAGTTCTTC
CASGRGGSYNEQFF
>TRBJ1-6|-|TRBV12-5|many
TGTGCTAGTGGACAACCCAGGTCACCCCTCCACTTT
CASGQPRSPLHF
>TRBJ2-1|TRBD2|TRBV7-8|many
TGTGCCAGCAGCCCATCGGGGGGGGCCGTCAATGAGCAGTTCTTC
CASSPSGGAVNEQFF
>TRBJ2-7|-|TRBV10-3|many
TGTGCCATCAGGATAAACGCCGGGACTCCGGGGGAGCAGTACTTC
CAIRINAGTPGEQYF
>TRBJ1-1|TRBD1|TRBV28|many
TGTGCCAGCAGTACCGGGACAGTGCTAGGCACTGAAGCTTTCTTT
CASSTGTVLGTEAFF
>TRBJ2-1|-|TRBV20-1|few
TGCAGTGCTAGAGGTCGGCAGACTTACAATGAGCAGTTCTTC
CSARGRQTYNEQFF
>TRBJ2-2|-|TRBV20-1|few
TGCAGTGCTAGAGGACCCCCGGCTAGCAGGGCGAGCACCGGGGAGCTGTTTTTT
CSARGPPASRASTGELFF
>TRBJ1-4|TRBD1|TRBV6-5|-
TGTGCCAGCAGTCGTGGGGGACAGGGCCTTGCAACTAATGAAAAACTGTTTTTT
CASSRGGQGLATNEKLFF
>TRBJ2-5|TRBD2|TRBV11-2|-
TGTGCCAGCAGCTTAATGGGTAGCGGGGGGCAGGAGACCCAGTACTTC
CASSLMGSGGQETQYF
>TRBJ2-2|-|TRBV7-6|once
TGTGCCAGCAGCTTAATCCATCAGGGAACCGGGGAGCTGTTTTTT
CASSLIHQGTGELFF
>TRBJ2-6|TRBD1|TRBV7-3|many
TGTGCCAGCAGCTACAACAGGGGTGGAGTGTTTGGGGCCAACGTCCTGACTTTC
CASSYNRGGVFGANVLTF
>TRBJ1-6|-|TRBV20-1|many
TGCAGTGCTAGTGGTCAGTCAGTGAACTCACCCCTCCACTTT
CSASGQSVNSPLHF
>TRBJ2-2|TRBD2|TRBV12-3/TRBV12-4|few
TGTGCCAGCAAATGGGGGGGTTCGAACACCGGGGAGCTGTTTTTT
CASKWGGSNTGELFF
>TRBJ2-1|-|TRBV28|many
TGTGCCAGCAGGGCGAACAATGAGCAGTTCTTC
CASRANNEQFF
>TRBJ1-1|-|TRBV12-5|many
TGTGCTAGTGGTTTGGCAGGGCAAAGTGAAGCTTTCTTT
CASGLAGQSEAFF
>TRBJ1-1|TRBD1|TRBV7-9|many
TGTGCCAGCAGATCGACAGGGGGCGTAACTGAAGCTTTCTTT
CASRSTGGVTEAFF
>TRBJ2-5|TRBD1|TRBV20-1|few
TGCAGTGCTGGGACAGGCCCCTGGGCCCAGTACTTC
CSAGTGPWAQYF
>TRBJ2-6|TRBD1|TRBV6-5|-
TGTGCCAGCACCCAGGACAGGGGGGGCTCTGGGGCCAACGCCCTGACTTTC
CASTQDRGGSGANALTF
>TRBJ1-5|TRBD1|TRBV28|many
TGTGCCAGCAGTTCGACAGGGCCGAGGCCCCAGCATTTT
CASSSTGPRPQHF
>TRBJ2-2|TRBD2|TRBV7-9|many
TGTGCCTACAGAGCGGGAGATTGGACCGGGGAGCTGTTTTTT
CAYRAGDWTGELFF
>TRBJ1-2|TRBD1|TRBV7-9|many
TGTGCCAGCGGGCAGGGGGCGAACTATGGCTACACCTTC
CASGQGANYGYTF
>TRBJ1-2|TRBD1|TRBV20-1|-
TGCAGTGCTATCCCTTTTGGGACAGGGGTAATCCACTATGGCTACACCTTC
CSAIPFGTGVIHYGYTF
>TRBJ2-2|TRBD2|TRBV28|many
TGTGCCAGCAGTCCCACGGGTGGGAGGGCCGGGGAGCTGTTTTTT
CASSPTGGRAGELFF
>TRBJ2-3|TRBD2|TRBV11-2|many
TGTGCCAGCAGCCTAGCGGTCTTCAGCACAGATACGCAGTATTTT
CASSLAVFSTDTQYF
>TRBJ2-1|-|TRBV20-1|-
TGCAGTGCTAGAGATCTAGAACTCTCCTACAATGAGCAGTTCTTC
CSARDLELSYNEQFF
>TRBJ2-3|-|TRBV5-1|many
TGCGCCAGCAGCCCTAGGATAGCTAGCACAGATACGCAGTATTTT
CASSPRIASTDTQYF
>TRBJ2-3|-|TRBV28|many
TGTGCCAGCGGGGGGAGTGGGAGAAGAACAGATACGCAGTATTTT
CASGGSGRRTDTQYF
>TRBJ1-1|-|TRBV27|-
TGTGCCAGCAAGCTAACAGGGTTAAACACTGAAGCTTTCTTT
CASKLTGLNTEAFF
>TRBJ1-6|TRBD1|TRBV2|few
TGTGCCAGCACCGAACAGGGGGTAGTAAATTCACCCCTCCACTTT
CASTEQGVVNSPLHF
>TRBJ2-1|-|TRBV11-2|many
TGTGCCAGCAGACGGACAGGGGGGCTAGCGGGGGCCTACAATGAGCAGTTCTTC
CASRRTGGLAGAYNEQFF
>TRBJ2-4|-|TRBV5-4|few
TGTGCCAGCAGCTTCGAAAACATTCAGTACTTC
CASSFENIQYF
>TRBJ1-1|-|TRBV6-8|-
TGTGTCAGCAGTCAGGGGATTGAAGCTTTCTTT
CVSSQGIEAFF
>TRBJ2-1|TRBD2|TRBV5-1|many
TGCGCCAGCAGCTTGATTAGCGGGGGTTACAATGAGCAGTTCTTC
CASSLISGGYNEQFF
>TRBJ2-3|-|TRBV5-4|many
TGTGCCAGCAGCCCAACCTCCACAGATACGCAGTATTTT
CASSPTSTDTQYF
>TRBJ2-3|TRBD2|TRBV11-2|many
TGTGCCAGCAGCTTAGTAGAACTAGCGGGACGAGATACGCAGTATTTT
CASSLVELAGRDTQYF
>TRBJ1-4|TRBD1|TRBV7-8|many
TGTGCCAGCAGCTTAGAGGGTGGGACAGGGAACATCGCTAATGAAAAACTGTTTTTT
CASSLEGGTGNIANEKLFF
>TRBJ1-2|-|TRBV9|many
TGTGCCAGCAGCGGTGAAGGGAACTATGGCTACACCTTC
CASSGEGNYGYTF
>TRBJ1-1|-|TRBV3-1|few
TGTGCCAGCAGCCAAGTGGAAGGGGCCACTGAAGCTTTCTTT
CASSQVEGATEAFF
>TRBJ1-2|TRBD1|TRBV5-1|few
TGCGCCAGCACCGATGCTCGACAGGGCTTCAGATACACCTTC
CASTDARQGFRYTF
>TRBJ2-3|-|TRBV10-3|-
TGTGCCAGCGTTGGACAGCACACAGATACGCAGTATTTT
CASVGQHTDTQYF
>TRBJ1-1|TRBD1|TRBV7-9|-
TGTGCCAGCAGCTTAGAAGGGACAGGGGAGGAAGCTTTCTTT
CASSLEGTGEEAFF
>TRBJ2-2|-|TRBV7-9|few
TGTGCCAGCAGCTTAACCAGACAAGAGGGTGGGGAGCTGTTTTTT
CASSLTRQEGGELFF
>TRBJ1-5|-|TRBV20-1|-
TGCAGTGCTAGGCCCCCACAGGGCTATAGCAATCAGCCCCAGCATTTT
CSARPPQGYSNQPQHF
>TRBJ2-1|TRBD2|TRBV7-2|many
TGTGCCAGCAGCGTTTCTAGCGGGGGGTCAAATGAGCAGTTCTTC
CASSVSSGGSNEQFF